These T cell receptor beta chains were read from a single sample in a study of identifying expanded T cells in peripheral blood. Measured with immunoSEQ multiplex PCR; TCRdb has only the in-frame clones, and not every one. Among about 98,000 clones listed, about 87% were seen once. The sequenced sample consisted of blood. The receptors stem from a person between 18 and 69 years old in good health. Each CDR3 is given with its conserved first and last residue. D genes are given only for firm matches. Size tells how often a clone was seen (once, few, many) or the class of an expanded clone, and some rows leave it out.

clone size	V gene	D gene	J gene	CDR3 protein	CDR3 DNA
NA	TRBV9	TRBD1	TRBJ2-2	CASSPFAGGSGELFF	TGTGCCAGCAGCCCATTTGCAGGGGGTTCAGGGGAGCTGTTTTTT
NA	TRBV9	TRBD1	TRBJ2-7	CASSNRQGFYEQYF	TGTGCCAGCAGCAACCGACAGGGCTTCTACGAGCAGTACTTC
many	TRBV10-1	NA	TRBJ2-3	CASPHPESTDTQYF	TGCGCCAGTCCACACCCAGAAAGCACAGATACGCAGTATTTT
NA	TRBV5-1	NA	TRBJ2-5	CASSLTAQETQYF	TGCGCCAGCAGCTTGACAGCTCAAGAGACCCAGTACTTC
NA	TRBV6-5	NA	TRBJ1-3	CASSYSISSGNTIYF	TGTGCCAGCAGTTACTCGATAAGCTCTGGAAACACCATATATTTT
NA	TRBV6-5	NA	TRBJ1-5	CASSPGVGRNQPQHF	TGTGCCAGCAGCCCAGGGGTAGGGCGCAATCAGCCCCAGCATTTT
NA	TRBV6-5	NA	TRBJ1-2	CATSNQGGTNYGYTF	TGTGCCACTTCAAATCAAGGGGGGACTAACTATGGCTACACCTTC
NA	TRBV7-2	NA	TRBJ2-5	CASSLDRGWETQYF	TGTGCCAGCAGCTTAGATCGGGGTTGGGAGACCCAGTACTTC
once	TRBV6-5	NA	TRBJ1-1	CASRRQDEAFF	TGTGCCAGCAGGCGACAGGATGAAGCTTTCTTT
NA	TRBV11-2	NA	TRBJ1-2	CASSFSRGANYGYTF	TGTGCCAGCAGCTTTTCCCGGGGAGCTAACTATGGCTACACCTTC
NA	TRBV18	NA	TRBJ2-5	CASSPGGTQETQYF	TGTGCCAGCTCACCAGGGGGTACTCAAGAGACCCAGTACTTC
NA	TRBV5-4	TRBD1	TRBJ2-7	CASSKDRVSEQYF	TGTGCCAGCAGCAAGGACAGGGTTAGCGAGCAGTACTTC
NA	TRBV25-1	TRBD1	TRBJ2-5	CASSGTESETQYF	TGTGCCAGCAGCGGGACAGAATCAGAGACCCAGTACTTC
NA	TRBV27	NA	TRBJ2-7	CASSPGRLSYEQYF	TGTGCCAGCAGTCCGGGCCGACTATCCTACGAGCAGTACTTC
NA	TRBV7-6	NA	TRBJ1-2	CASSSNTGQPRGYTF	TGTGCCAGCAGCTCCAACACCGGACAGCCTCGGGGCTACACCTTC
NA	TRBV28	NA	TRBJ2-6	CASRRDIASGANVLTF	TGTGCCAGCAGACGGGACATTGCCTCTGGGGCCAACGTCCTGACTTTC
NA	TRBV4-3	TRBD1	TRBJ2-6	CASSQVGTGGTGANVLTF	TGCGCCAGCAGCCAAGTGGGGACAGGGGGCACTGGGGCCAACGTCCTGACTTTC